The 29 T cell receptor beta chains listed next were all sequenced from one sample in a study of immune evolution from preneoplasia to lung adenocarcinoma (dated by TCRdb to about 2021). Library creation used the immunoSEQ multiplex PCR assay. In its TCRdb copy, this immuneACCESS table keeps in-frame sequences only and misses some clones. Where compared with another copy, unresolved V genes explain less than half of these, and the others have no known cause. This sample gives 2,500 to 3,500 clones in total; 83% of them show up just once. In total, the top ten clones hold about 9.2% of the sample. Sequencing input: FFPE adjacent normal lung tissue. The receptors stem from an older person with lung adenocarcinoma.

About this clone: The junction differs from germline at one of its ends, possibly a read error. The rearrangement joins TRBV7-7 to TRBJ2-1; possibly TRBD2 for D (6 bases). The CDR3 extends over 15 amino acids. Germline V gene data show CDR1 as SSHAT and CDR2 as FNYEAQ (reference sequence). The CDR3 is CASSLAVGRYNEQFF. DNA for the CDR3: TGTGCTAGCAGCTTAGCGGTGGGGAGGTACAATGAGCAGTTCTTC.

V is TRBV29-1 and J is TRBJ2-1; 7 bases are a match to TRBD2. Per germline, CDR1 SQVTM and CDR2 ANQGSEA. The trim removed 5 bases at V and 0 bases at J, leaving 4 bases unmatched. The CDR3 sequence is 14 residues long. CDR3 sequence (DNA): TGCAGCGTTACGCGGGGGAGCTCCTACAATGAGCAGTTCTTC. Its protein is CSVTRGSSYNEQFF.

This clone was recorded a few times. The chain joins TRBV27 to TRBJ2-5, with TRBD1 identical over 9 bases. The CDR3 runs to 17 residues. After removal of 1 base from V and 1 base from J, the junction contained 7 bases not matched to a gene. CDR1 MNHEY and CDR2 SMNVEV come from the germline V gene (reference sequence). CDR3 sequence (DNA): TGTGCCAGCAGTTTATATCGGACAGGGGACCTCCAAGAGACCCAGTACTTC. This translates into CASSLYRTGDLQETQYF.

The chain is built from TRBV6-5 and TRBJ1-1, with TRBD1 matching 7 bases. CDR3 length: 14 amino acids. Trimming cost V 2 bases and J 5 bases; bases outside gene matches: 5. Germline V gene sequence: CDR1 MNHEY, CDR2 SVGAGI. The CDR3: CASSYTTGATEAFF. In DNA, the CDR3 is TGTGCCAGCAGTTACACCACAGGGGCTACTGAAGCTTTCTTT.

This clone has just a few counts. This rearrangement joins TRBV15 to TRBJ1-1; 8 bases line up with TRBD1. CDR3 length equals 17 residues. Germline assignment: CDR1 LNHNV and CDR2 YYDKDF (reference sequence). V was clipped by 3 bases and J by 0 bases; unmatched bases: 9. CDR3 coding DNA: TGTGCCACCAGCAGTCTTAACAGGGGGGCCATGAACACTGAAGCTTTCTTT. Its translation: CATSSLNRGAMNTEAFF.

CDR3 bases: TGTGCCAGCAGCCCCGGAGGGATCAATGAGCAGTTCTTC. Translated, it gives CASSPGGINEQFF. V gene TRBV4-2 combines with J gene TRBJ2-1; the D gene is possibly TRBD2 (6 bases). V was pared by 4 bases and J by 6 bases, with 10 bases between. CDR1 and CDR2 from the germline V gene are LGHNA and YNFKEQ. The CDR3 is made up of 13 amino acids.

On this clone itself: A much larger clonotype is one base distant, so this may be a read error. The CDR3 DNA is TGTGCCAGCAGCCGGGCGGGAGCCCGAGAAGCTTTCTTT. Translated, it gives CASSRAGAREAFF. The chain is built from TRBV7-9 and TRBJ1-1; D uncertain. The germline V and J ends were trimmed by 5 bases and 8 bases, with 15 bases remaining between them. This CDR3 is built from 13 residues. Germline lookup yields CDR1 SEHNR and CDR2 FQNEAQ (reference sequence).

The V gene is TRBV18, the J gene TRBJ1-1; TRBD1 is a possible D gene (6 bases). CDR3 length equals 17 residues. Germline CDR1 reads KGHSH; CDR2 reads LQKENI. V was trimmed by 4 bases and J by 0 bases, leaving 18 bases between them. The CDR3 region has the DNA TGTGCCAGCTCACTTCAACAGGGAATCGCGATGAACACTGAAGCTTTCTTT. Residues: CASSLQQGIAMNTEAFF.

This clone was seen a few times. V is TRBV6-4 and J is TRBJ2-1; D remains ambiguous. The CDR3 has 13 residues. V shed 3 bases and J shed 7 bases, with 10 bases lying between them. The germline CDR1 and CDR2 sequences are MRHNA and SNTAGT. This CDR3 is CASSEDPENEQFF. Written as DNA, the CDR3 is TGTGCCAGCAGTGAGGACCCCGAGAATGAGCAGTTCTTC.

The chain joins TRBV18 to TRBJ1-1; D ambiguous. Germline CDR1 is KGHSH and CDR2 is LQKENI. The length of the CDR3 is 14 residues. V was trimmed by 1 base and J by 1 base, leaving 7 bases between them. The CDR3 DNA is TGTGCCAGCTCACCACAGGTCGGGAACACTGAAGCTTTCTTT. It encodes CASSPQVGNTEAFF.

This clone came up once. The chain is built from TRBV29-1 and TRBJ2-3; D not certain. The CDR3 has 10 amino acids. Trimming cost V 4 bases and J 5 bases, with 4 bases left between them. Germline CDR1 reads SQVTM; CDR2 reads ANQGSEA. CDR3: CSVGGDTQYF. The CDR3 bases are TGCAGCGTTGGTGGAGATACGCAGTATTTT.

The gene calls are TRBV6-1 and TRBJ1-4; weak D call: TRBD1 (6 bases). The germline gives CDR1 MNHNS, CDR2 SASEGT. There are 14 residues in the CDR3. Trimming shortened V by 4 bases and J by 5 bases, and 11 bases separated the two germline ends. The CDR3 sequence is CASSVLGANEKLFF. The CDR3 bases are TGTGCCAGCAGTGTTCTGGGGGCGAATGAAAAACTGTTTTTT.

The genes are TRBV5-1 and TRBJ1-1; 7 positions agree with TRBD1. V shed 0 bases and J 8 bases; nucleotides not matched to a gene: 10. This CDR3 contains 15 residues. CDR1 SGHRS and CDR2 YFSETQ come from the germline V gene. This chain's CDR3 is CASSLGQGFLEEAFF. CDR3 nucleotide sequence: TGCGCCAGCAGCTTGGGACAGGGATTTTTGGAGGAAGCTTTCTTT.

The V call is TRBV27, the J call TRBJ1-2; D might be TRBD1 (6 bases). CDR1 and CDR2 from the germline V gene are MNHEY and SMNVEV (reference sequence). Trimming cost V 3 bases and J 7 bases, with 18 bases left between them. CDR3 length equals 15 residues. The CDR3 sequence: CASSFTGNAGGGYTF. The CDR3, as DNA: TGTGCCAGCAGTTTCACAGGGAATGCGGGGGGTGGCTACACCTTC.

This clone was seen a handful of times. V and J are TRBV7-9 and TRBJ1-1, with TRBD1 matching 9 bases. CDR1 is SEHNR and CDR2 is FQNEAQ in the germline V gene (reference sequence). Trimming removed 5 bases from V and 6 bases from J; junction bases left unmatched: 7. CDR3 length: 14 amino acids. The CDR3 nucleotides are TGTGCCAGCAGCCCCACGACAGGGGGGTCTGAAGCTTTCTTT. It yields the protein CASSPTTGGSEAFF.

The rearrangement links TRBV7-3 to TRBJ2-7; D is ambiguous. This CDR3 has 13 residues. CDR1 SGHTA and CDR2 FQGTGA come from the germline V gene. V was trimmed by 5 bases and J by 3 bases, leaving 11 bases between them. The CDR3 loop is CASSLDWNYEQYF. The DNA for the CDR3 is TGTGCCAGCAGCCTCGACTGGAACTACGAGCAGTACTTC.

The DNA of the CDR3 is TGTGCCTGGAGTGCGGGGCTCGGCAATCAGCCCCAGCATTTT. The encoded protein is CAWSAGLGNQPQHF. V gene TRBV30 combines with J gene TRBJ1-5, with D tentatively TRBD1 (5 bases). Trimming left V 1 base short and J 2 bases short, with 9 bases between. CDR1 and CDR2 from the germline V gene are GTSNPN and SVGIG (reference sequence). The CDR3 is made up of 14 amino acids.

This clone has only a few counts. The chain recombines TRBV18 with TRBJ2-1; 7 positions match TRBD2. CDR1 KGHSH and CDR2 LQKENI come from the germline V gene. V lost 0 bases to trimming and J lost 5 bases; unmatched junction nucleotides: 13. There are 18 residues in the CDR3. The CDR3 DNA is TGTGCCAGCTCACCACCGGCTCTTGCGACTAGCAATAACAATGAGCAGTTCTTC. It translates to CASSPPALATSNNNEQFF.

The CDR3 loop is CASSYSSGGNDNEQFF. CDR3 nucleotide sequence: TGTGCCAGCAGTTACTCTTCGGGGGGCAACGATAATGAGCAGTTCTTC. The chain joins TRBV6-5 to TRBJ2-1; perhaps TRBD2 as D (7 bases). The germline V gene has CDR1 MNHEY and CDR2 SVGAGI. V lost 0 bases, J lost 7 bases, and 16 bases lay in between. The CDR3 contains 16 residues.

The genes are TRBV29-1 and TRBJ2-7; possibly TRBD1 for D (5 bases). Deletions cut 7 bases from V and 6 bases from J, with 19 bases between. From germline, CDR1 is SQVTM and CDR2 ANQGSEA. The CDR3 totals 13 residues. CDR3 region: CSASKGSSREQYF. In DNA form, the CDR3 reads TGCAGCGCCTCCAAGGGGTCCTCTCGCGAGCAGTACTTC.

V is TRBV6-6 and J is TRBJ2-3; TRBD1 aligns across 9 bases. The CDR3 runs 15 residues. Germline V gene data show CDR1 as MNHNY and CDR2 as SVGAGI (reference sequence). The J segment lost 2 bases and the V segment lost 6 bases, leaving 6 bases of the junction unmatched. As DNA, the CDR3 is TGTGCCAGCAGCCGGGGACAGGGACCCACAGATACGCAGTATTTT. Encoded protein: CASSRGQGPTDTQYF.

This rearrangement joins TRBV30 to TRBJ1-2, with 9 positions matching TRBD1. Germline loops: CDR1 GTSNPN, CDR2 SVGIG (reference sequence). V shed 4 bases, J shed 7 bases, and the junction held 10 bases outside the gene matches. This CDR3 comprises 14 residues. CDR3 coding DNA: TGTGCCTGGAAAAACCGGGACAGGGCGGTTGGCTACACCTTC. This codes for CAWKNRDRAVGYTF.

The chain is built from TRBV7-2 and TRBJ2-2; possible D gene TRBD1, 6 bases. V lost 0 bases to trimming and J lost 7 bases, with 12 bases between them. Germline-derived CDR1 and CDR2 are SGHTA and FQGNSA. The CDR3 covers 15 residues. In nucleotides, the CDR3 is TGTGCCAGCAGCTTAGCGACAGGACGGGGCGGGGAGCTGTTTTTT. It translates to CASSLATGRGGELFF.

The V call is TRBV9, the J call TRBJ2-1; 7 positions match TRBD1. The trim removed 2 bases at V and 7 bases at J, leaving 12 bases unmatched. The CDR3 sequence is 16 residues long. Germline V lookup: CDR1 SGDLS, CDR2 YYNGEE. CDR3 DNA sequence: TGTGCCAGCAGCGTTTCAGGGGACAGCTTTACAAATGAGCAGTTCTTC. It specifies CASSVSGDSFTNEQFF.

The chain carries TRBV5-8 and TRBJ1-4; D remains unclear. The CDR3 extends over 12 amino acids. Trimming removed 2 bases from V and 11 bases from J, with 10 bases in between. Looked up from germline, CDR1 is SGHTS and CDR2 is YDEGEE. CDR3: CASSLQTRKLFF. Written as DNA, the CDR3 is TGTGCCAGCAGCTTACAAACTCGGAAACTGTTTTTT. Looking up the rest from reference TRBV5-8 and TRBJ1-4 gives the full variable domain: EAGVTQSPTHLIKTRGQQATLRCSPISGHTSVYWYQQALGLGLQFLLWYDEGEERNRGNFPPRFSGRQFPNYSSELNVNALELEDSALYLCASSLQTRKLFFGSGTQLSVL.

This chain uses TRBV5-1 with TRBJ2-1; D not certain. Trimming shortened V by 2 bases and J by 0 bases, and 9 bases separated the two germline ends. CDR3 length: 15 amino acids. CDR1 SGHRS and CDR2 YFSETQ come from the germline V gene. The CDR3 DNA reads TGCGCCAGCAGCTTCGACGTGAGCTCCTACAATGAGCAGTTCTTC. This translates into CASSFDVSSYNEQFF.

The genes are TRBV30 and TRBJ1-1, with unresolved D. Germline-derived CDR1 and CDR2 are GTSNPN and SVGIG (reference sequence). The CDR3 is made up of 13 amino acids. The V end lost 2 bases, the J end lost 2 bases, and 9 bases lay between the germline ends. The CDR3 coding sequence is TGTGCCTGGAGTCGCACCTTTAACACTGAAGCTTTCTTT. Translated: CAWSRTFNTEAFF.

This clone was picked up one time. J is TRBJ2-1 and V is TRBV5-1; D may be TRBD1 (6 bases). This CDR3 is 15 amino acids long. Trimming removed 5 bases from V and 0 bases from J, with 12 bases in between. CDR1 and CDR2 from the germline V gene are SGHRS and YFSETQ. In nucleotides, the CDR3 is TGCGCCAGCAGACCCGACAGGAGCTCCTACAATGAGCAGTTCTTC. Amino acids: CASRPDRSSYNEQFF.

The CDR3 region has the DNA TGTGCCAGCAGTTATCTTGCCCTCTGGTATGGCTACACCTTC. Its protein is CASSYLALWYGYTF. The J gene is TRBJ1-2, the V gene TRBV6-6; D is undetermined. This CDR3 is built from 14 residues. Germline V lookup: CDR1 MNHNY, CDR2 SVGAGI (reference sequence). Trimming removed 3 bases from V and 5 bases from J, with 13 bases in between.